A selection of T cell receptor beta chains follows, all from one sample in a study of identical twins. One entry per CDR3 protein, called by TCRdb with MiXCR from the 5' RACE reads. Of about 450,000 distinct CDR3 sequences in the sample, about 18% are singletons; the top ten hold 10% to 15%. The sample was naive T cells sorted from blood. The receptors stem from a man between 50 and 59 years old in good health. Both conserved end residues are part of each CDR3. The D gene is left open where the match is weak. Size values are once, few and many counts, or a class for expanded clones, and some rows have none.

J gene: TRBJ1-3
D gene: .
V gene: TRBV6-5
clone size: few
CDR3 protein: CASSYSSSRQGNTIYF
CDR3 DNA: TGTGCCAGCAGTTACTCTTCGTCTCGGCAGGGAAACACCATATATTTT

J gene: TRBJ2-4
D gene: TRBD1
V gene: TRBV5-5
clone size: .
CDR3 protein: CASSSLRTGMAKNIQYF
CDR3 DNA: TGTGCCAGCAGCTCGTTAAGGACAGGGATGGCCAAAAACATTCAGTACTTC

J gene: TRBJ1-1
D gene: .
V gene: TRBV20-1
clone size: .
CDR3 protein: CSARDWWNTEAFF
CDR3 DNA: TGCAGTGCTAGAGATTGGTGGAACACTGAAGCTTTCTTT

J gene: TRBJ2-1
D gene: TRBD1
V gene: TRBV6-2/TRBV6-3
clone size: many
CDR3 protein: CASSHHDRGEQFF
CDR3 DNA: TGTGCCAGCAGTCACCACGACAGGGGGGAGCAGTTCTTC

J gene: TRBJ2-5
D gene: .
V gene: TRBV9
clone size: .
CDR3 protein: CASSVDAAPLGGIQETQYF
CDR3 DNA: TGTGCCAGCAGCGTAGACGCGGCCCCATTAGGGGGGATCCAAGAGACCCAGTACTTC

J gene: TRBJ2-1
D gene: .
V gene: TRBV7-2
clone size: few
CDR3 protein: CASSQGPPPREQFF
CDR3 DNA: TGTGCCAGCAGCCAAGGACCGCCGCCTAGGGAGCAGTTCTTC

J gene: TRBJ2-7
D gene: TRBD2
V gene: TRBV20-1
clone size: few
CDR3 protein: CSARDLLAGVFYEQYF
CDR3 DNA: TGCAGTGCTAGAGACCTCCTAGCGGGGGTTTTCTACGAGCAGTACTTC

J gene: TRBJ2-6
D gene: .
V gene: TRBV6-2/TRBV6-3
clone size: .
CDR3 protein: CASSYSDRAANVLTF
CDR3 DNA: TGTGCCAGCAGTTACTCGGACAGAGCAGCCAACGTCCTGACTTTC

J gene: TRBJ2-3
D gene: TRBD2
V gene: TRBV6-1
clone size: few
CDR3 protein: CASSTSGTITDTQYF
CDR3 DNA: TGTGCCAGCAGCACAAGCGGGACCATCACAGATACGCAGTATTTT

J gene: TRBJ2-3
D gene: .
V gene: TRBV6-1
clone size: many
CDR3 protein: CASRWAGSTDTQYF
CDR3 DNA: TGTGCCAGCCGGTGGGCGGGGAGCACAGATACGCAGTATTTT

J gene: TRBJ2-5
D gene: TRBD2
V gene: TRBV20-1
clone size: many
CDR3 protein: CSATRTSGSLETQYF
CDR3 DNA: TGCAGTGCTACCCGGACTAGCGGGAGTTTAGAGACCCAGTACTTC

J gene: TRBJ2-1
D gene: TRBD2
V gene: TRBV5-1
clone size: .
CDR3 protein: CASSLAGAMSNEQFF
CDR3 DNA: TGCGCCAGCAGCTTAGCGGGAGCAATGTCGAATGAGCAGTTCTTC

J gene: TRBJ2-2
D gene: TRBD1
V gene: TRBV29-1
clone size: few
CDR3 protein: CSADRVTGELFF
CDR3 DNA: TGCAGCGCCGACAGGGTAACCGGGGAGCTGTTTTTT

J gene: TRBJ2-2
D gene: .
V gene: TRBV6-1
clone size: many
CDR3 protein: CASSPEWLTGELFF
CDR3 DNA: TGTGCCAGCAGCCCAGAATGGCTCACCGGGGAGCTGTTTTTT

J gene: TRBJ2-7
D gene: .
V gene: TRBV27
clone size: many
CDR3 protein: CASKKGVNEQYF
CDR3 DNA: TGTGCCAGCAAAAAGGGGGTCAACGAGCAGTACTTC

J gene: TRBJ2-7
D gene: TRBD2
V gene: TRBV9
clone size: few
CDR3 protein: CASSESGSPYEQYF
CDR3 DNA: TGTGCCAGCAGCGAGAGCGGGAGCCCCTACGAGCAGTACTTC

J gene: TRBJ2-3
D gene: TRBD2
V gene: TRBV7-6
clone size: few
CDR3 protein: CASSLKVGEGRDTQYF
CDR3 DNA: TGTGCCAGCAGCCTGAAAGTCGGGGAGGGCCGTGATACGCAGTATTTT

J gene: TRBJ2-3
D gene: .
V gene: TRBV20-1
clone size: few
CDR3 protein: CSARDFRADTQYF
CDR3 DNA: TGCAGTGCTAGAGATTTCAGGGCAGATACGCAGTATTTT

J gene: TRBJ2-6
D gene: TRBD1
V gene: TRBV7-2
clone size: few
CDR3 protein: CASSLSGTGVSGANVLTF
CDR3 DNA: TGTGCCAGCAGCTTATCGGGGACAGGGGTCTCTGGGGCCAACGTCCTGACTTTC

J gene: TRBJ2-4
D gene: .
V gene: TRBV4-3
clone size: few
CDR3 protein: CASSQGTGYPKNIQYF
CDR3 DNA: TGCGCCAGCAGCCAAGGTACAGGGTACCCCAAAAACATTCAGTACTTC

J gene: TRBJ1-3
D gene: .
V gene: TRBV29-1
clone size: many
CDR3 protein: CSVGPRDHGNTIYF
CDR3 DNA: TGCAGCGTTGGACCCCGGGACCACGGAAACACCATATATTTT

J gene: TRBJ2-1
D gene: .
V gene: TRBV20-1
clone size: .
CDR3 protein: CSALPRHEQFF
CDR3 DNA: TGCAGTGCCCTGCCAAGGCATGAGCAGTTCTTC

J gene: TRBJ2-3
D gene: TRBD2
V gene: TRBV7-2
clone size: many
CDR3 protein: CASSLVGGGAGTQYF
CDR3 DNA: TGTGCCAGCAGCTTAGTCGGCGGGGGGGCGGGGACGCAGTATTTT

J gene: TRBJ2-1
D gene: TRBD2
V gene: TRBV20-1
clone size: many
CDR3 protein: CSASPTSGGDEQFF
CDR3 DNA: TGCAGTGCTAGCCCGACTAGCGGAGGGGATGAGCAGTTCTTC

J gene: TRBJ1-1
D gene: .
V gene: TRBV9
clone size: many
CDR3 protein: CASSVGNRNTEAFF
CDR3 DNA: TGTGCCAGCAGCGTTGGTAACCGGAACACTGAAGCTTTCTTT

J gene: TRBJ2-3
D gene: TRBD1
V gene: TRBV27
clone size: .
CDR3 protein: CASSLLQGSWDTDTQYF
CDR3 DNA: TGTGCCAGCAGTTTGTTACAGGGGTCGTGGGACACAGATACGCAGTATTTT

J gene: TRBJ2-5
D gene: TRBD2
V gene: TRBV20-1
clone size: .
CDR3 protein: CSARELAGVGETQYF
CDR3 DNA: TGCAGTGCTAGAGAACTAGCGGGGGTCGGAGAGACCCAGTACTTC

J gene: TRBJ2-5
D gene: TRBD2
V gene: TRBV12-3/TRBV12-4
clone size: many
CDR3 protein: CASTDLAGGPGTQYF
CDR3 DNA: TGTGCCAGCACTGATCTAGCGGGGGGTCCCGGGACCCAGTACTTC

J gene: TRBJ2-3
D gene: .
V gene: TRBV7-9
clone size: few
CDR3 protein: CASSPARGILADTQYF
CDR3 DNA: TGTGCCAGCAGCCCCGCGAGGGGGATACTGGCAGATACGCAGTATTTT

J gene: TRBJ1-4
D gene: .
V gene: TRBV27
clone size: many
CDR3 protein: CASSLFRAAGEKLFF
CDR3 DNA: TGTGCCAGCAGTTTATTCCGGGCCGCGGGGGAAAAACTGTTTTTT

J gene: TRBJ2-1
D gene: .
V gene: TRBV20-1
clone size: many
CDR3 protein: CSASIGNEQFF
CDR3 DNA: TGCAGTGCTAGTATTGGCAATGAGCAGTTCTTC

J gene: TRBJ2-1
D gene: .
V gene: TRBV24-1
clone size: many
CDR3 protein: CATSDSGAGQADNEQFF
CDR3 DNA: TGTGCCACCAGTGACTCCGGGGCAGGGCAAGCCGACAATGAGCAGTTCTTC

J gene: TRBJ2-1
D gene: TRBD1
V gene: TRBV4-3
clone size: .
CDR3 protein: CASSQAQGVIRVEQFF
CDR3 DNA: TGCGCCAGCAGCCAAGCGCAGGGGGTTATTAGGGTTGAGCAGTTCTTC

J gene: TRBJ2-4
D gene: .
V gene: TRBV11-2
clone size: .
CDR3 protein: CASSGISDTKNIQYF
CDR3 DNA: TGTGCCAGCAGCGGTATTAGCGACACAAAAAACATTCAGTACTTC

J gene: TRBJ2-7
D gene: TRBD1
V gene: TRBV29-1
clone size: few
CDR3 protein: CSVEVGDRETYEQYF
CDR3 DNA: TGCAGCGTTGAAGTCGGGGACAGGGAGACCTACGAGCAGTACTTC

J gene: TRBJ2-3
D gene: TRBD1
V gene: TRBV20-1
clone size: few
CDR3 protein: CSADPGGAADTQYF
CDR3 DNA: TGCAGTGCAGACCCAGGGGGCGCGGCAGATACGCAGTATTTT

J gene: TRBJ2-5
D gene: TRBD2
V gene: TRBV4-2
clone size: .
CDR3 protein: CASSVDPGGLAGGPETQYF
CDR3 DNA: TGTGCCAGCAGCGTCGACCCGGGGGGACTAGCGGGGGGTCCTGAGACCCAGTACTTC

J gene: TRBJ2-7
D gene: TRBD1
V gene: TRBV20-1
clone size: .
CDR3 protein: CSARGQGGHEQYF
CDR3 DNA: TGCAGTGCTAGAGGACAGGGTGGCCACGAGCAGTACTTC

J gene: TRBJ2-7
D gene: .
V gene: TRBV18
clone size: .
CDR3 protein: CASSPRRGGPTYEQYF
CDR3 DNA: TGTGCCAGCTCACCACGTCGCGGGGGCCCCACCTACGAGCAGTACTTC

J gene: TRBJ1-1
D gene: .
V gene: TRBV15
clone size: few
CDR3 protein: CATSRDAVPVNTEAFF
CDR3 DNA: TGTGCCACCAGCAGAGATGCAGTCCCCGTGAACACTGAAGCTTTCTTT

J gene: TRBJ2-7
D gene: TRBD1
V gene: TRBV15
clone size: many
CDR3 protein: CATSNRQGSYEQYF
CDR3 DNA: TGTGCCACCAGCAACCGACAGGGGTCCTACGAGCAGTACTTC